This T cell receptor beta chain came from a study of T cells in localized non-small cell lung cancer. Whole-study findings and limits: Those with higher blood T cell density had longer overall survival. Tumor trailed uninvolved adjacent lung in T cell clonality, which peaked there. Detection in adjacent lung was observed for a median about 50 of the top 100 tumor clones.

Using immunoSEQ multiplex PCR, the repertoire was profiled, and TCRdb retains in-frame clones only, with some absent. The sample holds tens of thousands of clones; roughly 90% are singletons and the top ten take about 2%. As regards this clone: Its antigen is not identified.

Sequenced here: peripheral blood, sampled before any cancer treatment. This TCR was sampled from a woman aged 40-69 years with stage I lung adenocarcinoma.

The CDR3 DNA is TGTGCCAGCAGTTCCCCCGGGACATCAACTAGCACAGATACGCAGTATTTT. This codes for CASSSPGTSTSTDTQYF. This rearrangement joins TRBV28 to TRBJ2-3, with D perhaps TRBD1 (6 bases). CDR1 and CDR2 from the germline V gene are MDHEN and SYDVKM. Trimming pared 4 bases from V and 0 bases from J, leaving 17 bases between. The length of the CDR3 is 17 residues.